This entry lists 24 T cell receptor beta chains sequenced from one sample in a study of T cell responses to AZD1222 COVID-19 vaccine. Sequencing was performed with immunoSEQ multiplex PCR; in TCRdb, only in-frame clones are kept and a portion is missing. The sample has 100,000 to 150,000 clones; about 86% are singletons. Here the sequenced sample was peripheral blood, taken on day 0 of AZD1222 vaccination. The receptors were gathered from an adult in good health.

The rearrangement uses TRBV5-1 and TRBJ1-1, with a tentative D call TRBD1 (5 bases). The germline V and J ends were trimmed by 4 bases and 0 bases, with 7 bases remaining between them. This CDR3 comprises 13 residues. Germline values: CDR1 SGHRS, CDR2 YFSETQ. The CDR3 nucleotides are TGCGCCAGCAGCCCCAGGGTGAACACTGAAGCTTTCTTT. This translates into CASSPRVNTEAFF.

Only one count was recorded for this clone. The chain recombines TRBV27 with TRBJ1-2, with 7 positions matching TRBD1. The CDR3 covers 15 residues. Trimming at V came to 6 bases and at J to 5 bases, leaving 12 bases not matched to a gene. Germline loops: CDR1 MNHEY, CDR2 SMNVEV (reference sequence). The DNA of the CDR3 is TGTGCCAGCAGCCCTCGTCGGGACAGTCAGTATGGCTACACCTTC. This sequence encodes CASSPRRDSQYGYTF.

The rearrangement links TRBV5-6 to TRBJ2-7; D is undetermined. This CDR3 has 14 amino acids. Germline CDR1 is SGHDT and CDR2 is YYEEEE. Trimming shortened V by 4 bases and J by 6 bases, and 17 bases separated the two germline ends. Written as DNA, the CDR3 is TGTGCCAGCAGCGCCCGCGTGTTAACCGGCGAGCAGTACTTC. Translating gives CASSARVLTGEQYF.

The genes are TRBV14 and TRBJ2-1, with 9 bases aligning to TRBD1. CDR1 and CDR2 from the germline V gene are SGHDN and FVKESK. The CDR3 is 15 residues long. The junction had 5 bases not matched to a gene; V was cut back by 4 bases and J by 4 bases. The chain's CDR3 is CASSPGQGFYNEQFF. The CDR3 region has the DNA TGTGCCAGCAGCCCGGGACAGGGATTTTACAATGAGCAGTTCTTC.

The CDR3 nucleotides are TGTGCCAGCAGCTTCAGGGCGGGAGGCAATGAGCAGTTCTTC. Translating gives CASSFRAGGNEQFF. This chain connects TRBV11-3 to TRBJ2-1; 8 positions agree with TRBD2. With 3 bases clipped from V and 6 bases from J, the junction kept 4 bases outside the gene matches. The CDR3 has 14 amino acids. Per the germline V gene, CDR1 is SGHNT and CDR2 is YENEEA. Combining the CDR3 with reference TRBV11-3 and TRBJ2-1 gives the whole variable domain EAGVVQSPRYKIIEKKQPVAFWCNPISGHNTLYWYLQNLGQGPELLIRYENEEAVDDSQLPKDRFSAERLKGVDSTLKIQPAELGDSAVYLCASSFRAGGNEQFFGPGTRLTVL.

The CDR3 spells CSVGPGQGAYEQYF. CDR3 DNA sequence: TGCAGCGTTGGCCCGGGACAGGGGGCCTACGAGCAGTACTTC. The chain links TRBV29-1 to TRBJ2-7, with 11 nucleotides matching TRBD1. The J segment lost 2 bases and the V segment lost 4 bases, leaving 4 bases of the junction unmatched. CDR3 size: 14 residues. Germline V gene lookup returns CDR1 SQVTM and CDR2 ANQGSEA.

The gene calls are TRBV29-1 and TRBJ1-1, with TRBD1 matching over 7 bases. The V segment lost 3 bases and the J segment 0 bases; nucleotides outside the gene matches: 4. There are 14 residues in the CDR3. Germline CDR1 is SQVTM and CDR2 is ANQGSEA. The DNA of the CDR3 is TGCAGCGTTGAGGAGGGGGCGGTGAACACTGAAGCTTTCTTT. As protein: CSVEEGAVNTEAFF. The full variable domain, with the rest looked up from reference TRBV29-1 and TRBJ1-1, is SAVISQKPSRDICQRGTSLTIQCQVDSQVTMMFWYRQQPGQSLTLIATANQGSEATYESGFVIDKFPISRPNLTFSTLTVSNMSPEDSSIYLCSVEEGAVNTEAFFGQGTRLTVV.

CDR3 DNA: TGTGCCAGCAGCGGCTTGAGGGGGACTTATAGCAATCAGCCCCAGCATTTT. Protein product: CASSGLRGTYSNQPQHF. The rearrangement links TRBV28 to TRBJ1-5, with D perhaps matching TRBD1 (6 bases). This CDR3 is built from 17 residues. Trimming cost V 6 bases and J 0 bases, with 18 bases left between them. Germline V CDR1 and CDR2: MDHEN, SYDVKM.

The V call is TRBV12-3 or TRBV12-4, the J call TRBJ2-2; D gene ambiguous. CDR3 length: 12 residues. Between the trimmed V and J ends, which lost 3 bases and 6 bases, there was a span of 5 bases. The CDR3 sequence: CASSFRAGELFF. The CDR3 DNA reads as TGTGCCAGCAGTTTCCGGGCCGGGGAGCTGTTTTTT.

The chain has TRBV2 and TRBJ1-4; D may be TRBD1 (6 bases). Trimming cost V 9 bases and J 6 bases, with 14 bases left between them. Germline CDR1 SNHLY, CDR2 FYNNEI. This CDR3 region has 13 residues. CDR3 sequence reads: CASDRDKDEKLFF. In nucleotides, the CDR3 is TGTGCCAGTGACCGGGACAAAGATGAAAAACTGTTTTTT.

The V and J genes are TRBV7-2 and TRBJ2-5, with 7 nucleotides matching TRBD1. This CDR3 contains 14 residues. Trimming cost V 3 bases and J 2 bases; bases outside gene matches: 3. Germline assignment: CDR1 SGHTA and CDR2 FQGNSA. This chain's CDR3 is CASSFQGQQETQYF. The DNA of the CDR3 is TGTGCCAGCAGCTTTCAGGGACAGCAAGAGACCCAGTACTTC.

This clone appeared once. The chain combines TRBV11-2 with TRBJ1-5; D gene uncertain. V was trimmed by 2 bases and J by 5 bases, leaving 7 bases between them. The CDR3 loop spans 13 amino acids. Germline CDR1 reads SGHAT; CDR2 reads FQNNGV. The CDR3 nucleotides are TGTGCCAGCAGCTTAACTGGCTATCAGCCCCAGCATTTT. Translating gives CASSLTGYQPQHF.

The chain links TRBV3-1 (or the pseudogene TRBV3-2) to TRBJ1-5; no clear D gene. The CDR3 sequence is 14 residues long. V dropped 0 bases and J dropped 7 bases, with 10 bases sitting between them. Germline V lookup: CDR1 LGHDT, CDR2 YNNKEL (reference sequence). CDR3 sequence: CASSQDRGWQPQHF. CDR3 bases: TGTGCCAGCAGCCAAGATCGGGGTTGGCAGCCCCAGCATTTT.

Only a few counts were recorded for this clone. The chain is built from TRBV5-6 and TRBJ2-2, with D possibly TRBD1 on 6 matching bases. This CDR3 is built from 19 residues. Germline CDR1 and CDR2: SGHDT and YYEEEE. V was clipped by 4 bases and J by 5 bases, with 27 bases between them. This CDR3 is CASSHGWTDDEKRTGELFF. CDR3 DNA: TGTGCCAGCAGCCACGGGTGGACAGACGACGAGAAAAGGACCGGGGAGCTGTTTTTT.

The J gene is TRBJ1-2, the V gene TRBV20-1; D is perhaps TRBD1 (6 bases). Deletions cut 3 bases from V and 7 bases from J, with 18 bases between. There are 14 residues in the CDR3. Germline loops: CDR1 DFQATT, CDR2 SNEGSKA (reference sequence). For the CDR3, the DNA is TGCAGTGCTAGTGAGGTCAGGGGCCACGTTGGCTACACCTTC. It yields the protein CSASEVRGHVGYTF.

This chain links TRBV2 with TRBJ1-2; 11 bases line up with TRBD1. Trimming removed 1 base from V and 4 bases from J; junction bases left unmatched: 5. Germline CDR1 and CDR2: SNHLY and FYNNEI. This CDR3 contains 16 residues. The chain's CDR3 is CASSEGTGGASYGYTF. In DNA form, the CDR3 reads TGTGCCAGCAGTGAAGGGACAGGGGGCGCGAGCTATGGCTACACCTTC. Drawing the rest from reference TRBV2 and TRBJ1-2, the complete variable domain is EPEVTQTPSHQVTQMGQEVILRCVPISNHLYFYWYRQILGQKVEFLVSFYNNEISEKSEIFDDQFSVERPDGSNFTLKIRSTKLEDSAMYFCASSEGTGGASYGYTFGSGTRLTVV.

The chain links TRBV27 to TRBJ1-5; D is ambiguous. The CDR3 length is 15 residues. V lost 0 bases, J lost 2 bases, and 8 bases lay in between. CDR1 is MNHEY, CDR2 SMNVEV, per germline (reference sequence). The CDR3: CASSLSLGGNQPQHF. CDR3 in DNA: TGTGCCAGCAGTTTATCCCTTGGGGGCAATCAGCCCCAGCATTTT.

The rearrangement links TRBV5-6 to TRBJ2-3; 8 nucleotides line up with TRBD2. J lost 2 bases, V lost 2 bases, and 4 bases had no gene match. Germline V lookup: CDR1 SGHDT, CDR2 YYEEEE. The CDR3 is 15 residues long. The CDR3 region is CASSFGLASTDTQYF. The CDR3 DNA reads TGTGCCAGCAGCTTTGGACTAGCCTCCACAGATACGCAGTATTTT.

This clone was detected a few times. The gene calls are TRBV12-3 or TRBV12-4 and TRBJ2-5; 7 bases align to TRBD2. Germline trimming cut 8 bases from V and 4 bases from J; bases unmatched to any gene: 7. The CDR3 contains 13 residues. The CDR3 DNA reads TGTGCCAGCGGGGGGAGGGTTATAGAGACCCAGTACTTC. Its protein product is CASGGRVIETQYF.

The chain carries TRBV2 and TRBJ1-1; D might be TRBD1 (6 bases). The V and J ends lost 6 bases and 3 bases respectively, with 11 bases between them. CDR1 is SNHLY, CDR2 FYNNEI, per germline. CDR3 length: 13 amino acids. Here the CDR3 DNA reads TGTGCCAGCAGGGCGGACAGAGACACTGAAGCTTTCTTT. This encodes CASRADRDTEAFF.

The chain uses TRBV4-2 and TRBJ2-7; 8 positions agree with TRBD1. The CDR3 has 16 residues. Germline CDR1 LGHNA, CDR2 YNFKEQ. Germline trimming cut 2 bases from V and 7 bases from J; bases unmatched to any gene: 13. The CDR3 here is CASSQRAGQGAGEQYF. The CDR3 nucleotides are TGTGCCAGCAGCCAACGGGCTGGGCAGGGGGCCGGAGAGCAGTACTTC.

The V gene is TRBV28, the J gene TRBJ1-5; D is ambiguous. CDR1 and CDR2 from the germline V gene are MDHEN and SYDVKM. V lost 7 bases, J lost 2 bases, and 15 bases lay in between. The CDR3 loop spans 15 amino acids. The CDR3 sequence is CASINPGNGNQPQHF. CDR3 nucleotides: TGTGCCAGCATCAACCCGGGGAATGGCAATCAGCCCCAGCATTTT. The entire variable domain, with the rest obtained from reference TRBV28 and TRBJ1-5, is as follows: DVKVTQSSRYLVKRTGEKVFLECVQDMDHENMFWYRQDPGLGLRLIYFSYDVKMKEKGDIPEGYSVSREKKERFSLILESASTNQTSMYLCASINPGNGNQPQHFGDGTRLSIL.

Many counts were recorded for this clone. Additional DNA sequences in this sample encode the identical CDR3. The J gene is TRBJ1-1, the V gene TRBV19; 8 bases match TRBD1. The V gene's germline CDR1 is LNHDA and CDR2 SQIVND (reference sequence). There are 14 residues in the CDR3. V lost 7 bases, J lost 1 base, and 5 bases stayed unmatched. This CDR3 is CASNLQGGNTEAFF. The CDR3, as DNA: TGTGCCAGTAACCTACAGGGGGGGAACACTGAAGCTTTCTTT.

V gene TRBV2 combines with J gene TRBJ1-2; D possibly corresponds to TRBD1 (6 bases). In germline, CDR1 is SNHLY, CDR2 FYNNEI. The CDR3 has 13 amino acids. V lost 6 bases, J lost 7 bases, and 15 bases lay in between. The CDR3 region is CASSYRVRPGYTF. The CDR3, as DNA: TGTGCCAGCAGCTACAGGGTCCGTCCTGGCTACACCTTC.